Each of the 8 T cell receptor beta chains below was sequenced from the same sample in a study of blood T cell repertoires in COVID-19 (dated by TCRdb to 2018 to 2021). The method behind the library was the immunoSEQ multiplex PCR assay. TCRdb took over this immuneACCESS table, retaining in-frame rearrangements with V and J assigned. Such tables are incomplete; in checked studies, under half of the missing clones stem from an unresolved V gene, and the remainder is unexplained. The sample contains 150,000 to 200,000 clones, approximately 89% of them found a single time. 2% to 3% of the sample rests with the top ten. The sequencing input was peripheral blood. These receptors were collected from a man between 35 and 55 years old with active or convalescent COVID-19.

The rearrangement uses TRBV6-5 and TRBJ2-2; 9 positions agree with TRBD1. The CDR3 loop spans 14 amino acids. J was trimmed by 4 bases and V by 8 bases; bases with no gene match: 5. CDR1 and CDR2 from the germline V gene are MNHEY and SVGAGI. As DNA, the CDR3 is TGTGCCAGCCTGGGACAGGGCGCCACCGGGGAGCTGTTTTTT. This sequence encodes CASLGQGATGELFF.

The chain employs TRBV5-4 and TRBJ2-1; tentatively, D is TRBD2 (6 bases). Germline lookup yields CDR1 SGHNT and CDR2 YYREEE (reference sequence). The CDR3 is made up of 15 amino acids. Trimming removed 4 bases at V and 2 bases at J, with 13 bases between. The CDR3 loop reads CASSEGLPPYNEQFF. DNA of the CDR3: TGTGCCAGCAGCGAGGGACTCCCTCCCTACAATGAGCAGTTCTTC. Combining the CDR3 with reference TRBV5-4 and TRBJ2-1 gives the whole variable domain ETGVTQSPTHLIKTRGQQVTLRCSSQSGHNTVSWYQQALGQGPQFIFQYYREEENGRGNFPPRFSGLQFPNYSSELNVNALELDDSALYLCASSEGLPPYNEQFFGPGTRLTVL.

Concerning this clone itself: In the same sample, other DNA sequences code for this CDR3. This chain links TRBV29-1 with TRBJ1-1, with 9 positions matching TRBD1. Germline CDR1 is SQVTM and CDR2 is ANQGSEA. V lost 6 bases to trimming and J lost 1 base; unmatched junction nucleotides: 3. This CDR3 is 13 amino acids long. In nucleotides, the CDR3 is TGCAGCGTAGCGGACAGGGGGAACACTGAAGCTTTCTTT. It specifies CSVADRGNTEAFF.

This clone was picked up one time. The chain carries TRBV24-1 and TRBJ1-1, with 7 nucleotides matching TRBD1. Looked up from germline, CDR1 is KGHDR and CDR2 is SFDVKD. Unmatched junction bases numbered 4, after V lost 7 bases and J lost 3 bases. CDR3 length equals 13 residues. CDR3 amino acids: CATRGGGDTEAFF. The CDR3, as DNA: TGTGCCACCAGAGGGGGCGGGGACACTGAAGCTTTCTTT.

This chain uses TRBV14 with TRBJ1-5; 9 bases align to TRBD1. The CDR3 extends over 21 amino acids. CDR1 and CDR2 from the germline V gene are SGHDN and FVKESK. After removal of 4 bases from V and 1 base from J, the junction contained 20 bases not matched to a gene. DNA of the CDR3: TGTGCCAGCAGCCGACACATCACAGGGGGCTTCTATTATTGGAGCAATCAGCCCCAGCATTTT. This sequence encodes CASSRHITGGFYYWSNQPQHF.

This clone was counted a single time. V usage is TRBV5-1 and J usage is TRBJ2-5, with 7 bases identical to TRBD1. Germline CDR1 reads SGHRS; CDR2 reads YFSETQ. V shed 6 bases and J 5 bases; nucleotides not matched to a gene: 10. The CDR3 loop spans 14 amino acids. DNA for the CDR3: TGCGCCAGCATGGAGACAGGGCCGGGGGAGACCCAGTACTTC. This translates into CASMETGPGETQYF.

V is TRBV6-6 and J is TRBJ1-1; perhaps TRBD1 as D (6 bases). CDR1 and CDR2 (germline): MNHNY, SVGAGI (reference sequence). The V end lost 5 bases, the J end lost 1 base, and 8 bases lay between the germline ends. The length of the CDR3 is 13 residues. The CDR3 loop is CASSRQENTEAFF. For the CDR3, the DNA is TGTGCCAGCAGTCGACAGGAGAACACTGAAGCTTTCTTT.

This chain joins TRBV9 and TRBJ2-3, with a possible D match to TRBD2 (6 bases). The germline gives CDR1 SGDLS, CDR2 YYNGEE. Trimming took off 0 bases at V and 11 bases at J, with 19 bases between the two ends. The CDR3 is 15 amino acids. CDR3 protein: CASSVGGTLGVGQYF. Here the CDR3 DNA reads TGTGCCAGCAGCGTAGGGGGGACTTTAGGCGTGGGGCAGTATTTT.